Listed here are 29 T cell receptor beta chains from one sample, sequenced in a study of neurological immune-mediated disorders. TCRdb re-derived calls from the 5' RACE reads in MiXCR, one entry per CDR3 protein. The table lists around 60,000 distinct CDR3 sequences, roughly 3.5% of them singletons. Sample: PBMCs. These TCRs come from a woman aged 55-70 years with multiple sclerosis.

This clonotype was seen many times. The chain couples TRBV6-5 to TRBJ2-5; 7 bases fit TRBD1. This CDR3 spans 13 amino acids. Germline-derived CDR1 and CDR2 are MNHEY and SVGAGI. V was pared by 6 bases and J by 3 bases, with 4 bases of the junction left unmatched. This chain's CDR3 is CASRRQGEETQYF. CDR3 DNA sequence: TGTGCCAGCAGGAGACAGGGAGAAGAGACCCAGTACTTC.

This clonotype was detected ten times or more. The CDR3 nucleotides are TGCAGTGCTGAGGGGGGAAGCTCCTACAATGAGCAGTTCTTC. Translation: CSAEGGSSYNEQFF. This rearrangement joins TRBV20-1 to TRBJ2-1; the D call may be TRBD1 or TRBD2 (6 bases each). Germline V gives CDR1 DFQATT, CDR2 SNEGSKA (reference sequence). The CDR3 length is 14 residues. V lost 5 bases and J 0 bases, leaving 11 bases between the germline ends.

The chain combines TRBV28 with TRBJ2-2; D is perhaps TRBD1 (5 bases). The germline CDR1 and CDR2 sequences are MDHEN and SYDVKM. This CDR3 has 14 residues. V lost 5 bases to trimming and J lost 2 bases, with 9 bases between them. For the CDR3, the DNA is TGTGCCAGCAGTACCACAGGAAACACCGGGGAGCTGTTTTTT. It yields the protein CASSTTGNTGELFF.

In regard to this clonotype: This may arise from a read error, as a much more abundant clone is one base away. The chain is built from TRBV27 and TRBJ2-7; 7 nucleotides line up with TRBD1. The germline gives CDR1 MNHEY, CDR2 SMNVEV (reference sequence). Trimming cost V 6 bases and J 10 bases; bases outside gene matches: 6. The CDR3 covers 11 residues. The CDR3 coding sequence is TGTGCCAGCAGAACCGGGACAGACCAGTACTTC. Translation gives CASRTGTDQYF.

This clonotype was observed many times. V gene TRBV10-3 combines with J gene TRBJ2-6, with D possibly matching TRBD1 (6 bases). Germline CDR1 reads ENHRY; CDR2 reads SYGVKD. This CDR3 has 14 residues. Trimming took off 8 bases at V and 8 bases at J, with 16 bases between the two ends. The CDR3 sequence: CAISPGRDTNVLTF. DNA for the CDR3: TGTGCCATCTCCCCCGGCAGGGACACCAACGTCCTGACTTTC.

This clonotype was observed many times. CDR3 loop: CASSQVGGEQYF. The CDR3, as DNA: TGCGCCAGCAGCCAAGTAGGGGGCGAGCAGTACTTC. V usage is TRBV4-1 and J usage is TRBJ2-7, with a tentative D call TRBD1 (6 bases). V lost 1 base and J 6 bases, leaving 7 bases between the germline ends. Germline V gene data show CDR1 as MGHRA and CDR2 as YSYEKL. The CDR3 is made up of 12 amino acids.

In this sample, this clonotype turned up many times. The CDR3 region has the DNA TGCGCCAGCAGCTTGTCAGCCCCTAGCGGTACCTACTCCTACAATGAGCAGTTCTTC. Residues: CASSLSAPSGTYSYNEQFF. This chain uses TRBV5-1 with TRBJ2-1; 7 nucleotides line up with TRBD2. The J segment lost 0 bases and the V segment lost 1 base, leaving 13 bases of the junction unmatched. CDR1 is SGHRS and CDR2 is YFSETQ in the germline V gene. There are 19 residues in the CDR3. Looking up the rest from reference TRBV5-1 and TRBJ2-1 gives the full variable domain: KAGVTQTPRYLIKTRGQQVTLSCSPISGHRSVSWYQQTPGQGLQFLFEYFSETQRNKGNFPGRFSGRQFSNSRSEMNVSTLELGDSALYLCASSLSAPSGTYSYNEQFFGPGTRLTVL.

This clonotype has a count of ten or more. The gene calls are TRBV12-3 or TRBV12-4 and TRBJ2-2; no firm D call. V lost 10 bases to trimming and J lost 0 bases, with 9 bases between them. This CDR3 region has 13 residues. The CDR3 DNA reads TGTGCCAACAACAAGGCGAACACCGGGGAGCTGTTTTTT. It translates to CANNKANTGELFF.

There are many counts of this clonotype. As DNA, the CDR3 is TGCAGCGCCGGAGGGCCAGACCCTACACAAGAGACCCAGTACTTC. The encoded protein is CSAGGPDPTQETQYF. The chain employs TRBV29-1 and TRBJ2-5, with a possible D match to TRBD2 (6 bases). CDR3 length equals 15 residues. CDR1 and CDR2 from the germline V gene are SQVTM and ANQGSEA. V was cut by 7 bases and J by 2 bases, with 20 bases left in between.

At least ten counts were recorded for this clonotype. The chain has TRBV12-3 or TRBV12-4 and TRBJ2-7, with no clear D. The CDR3 loop spans 12 amino acids. The V and J ends lost 6 bases and 0 bases respectively, with 6 bases between them. The CDR3 DNA sequence: TGTGCCAGCAGCAAGTTCTCCTACGAGCAGTACTTC. Amino acid sequence: CASSKFSYEQYF.

Ten or more counts support this clonotype. The V and J genes are TRBV6-6 and TRBJ2-3; D might be TRBD2 (6 bases). The germline V and J ends were trimmed by 4 bases and 4 bases, with 12 bases remaining between them. The CDR3 covers 14 residues. CDR1 is MNHNY and CDR2 is SVGAGI in the germline V gene (reference sequence). The CDR3 is CASSFSGAADTQYF. The CDR3, as DNA: TGTGCCAGCAGTTTTTCGGGAGCGGCAGATACGCAGTATTTT.

This clonotype came up many times. The chain carries TRBV20-1 and TRBJ2-7; D remains ambiguous. This CDR3 contains 12 residues. Germline assignment: CDR1 DFQATT and CDR2 SNEGSKA (reference sequence). V was clipped by 1 base and J by 4 bases, with 8 bases between them. The CDR3 bases are TGCAGTGCTAGAGCCGACTTTTACGAGCAGTACTTC. Amino acids: CSARADFYEQYF.

The V call is TRBV7-9, the J call TRBJ2-7; possible D gene TRBD1, 6 bases. This CDR3 is built from 16 residues. CDR1 SEHNR and CDR2 FQNEAQ come from the germline V gene (reference sequence). Trimming removed 3 bases at V and 3 bases at J, with 18 bases between. The chain's CDR3 is CASSFHTGIIHYEQYF. The CDR3, as DNA: TGTGCCAGCAGCTTCCATACAGGGATCATACACTACGAGCAGTACTTC.

This clonotype was seen many times. The rearrangement links TRBV20-1 to TRBJ1-5, with D unresolved. Trimming left V 0 bases short and J 0 bases short, with 6 bases between. The germline V gene has CDR1 DFQATT and CDR2 SNEGSKA (reference sequence). This CDR3 is built from 14 residues. In DNA form, the CDR3 reads TGCAGTGCTAGAGATCCCTATAGCAATCAGCCCCAGCATTTT. Protein sequence: CSARDPYSNQPQHF.

A word on this clonotype: A much larger clone is a single base away; this may be a read error. The V gene is TRBV10-2, the J gene TRBJ1-1; tentatively, D is TRBD1 (6 bases). CDR1 and CDR2 from the germline V gene are WSHSY and SAAADI. The CDR3 loop spans 15 amino acids. The V end was cut by 6 bases, the J end by 4 bases, with 18 bases between. CDR3 in amino acids: CASRHSSGTSTEAFF. The CDR3, as DNA: TGCGCCAGCAGGCACTCTTCCGGGACAAGCACTGAAGCTTTCTTT.

This clonotype was counted many times. This chain connects TRBV2 to TRBJ2-5; a possible D gene is TRBD2 (5 bases). The CDR3 totals 13 residues. The V gene lost 3 bases and the J gene lost 4 bases, with 9 bases spanning the gap. The germline CDR1 and CDR2 sequences are SNHLY and FYNNEI. The CDR3 loop is CASSDGVGETQYF. CDR3 bases: TGTGCCAGCAGTGACGGGGTCGGAGAGACCCAGTACTTC.

This clonotype was seen repeatedly, ten times or more. V gene TRBV28 combines with J gene TRBJ1-1, with a weak D call TRBD1 (5 bases). From germline, CDR1 is MDHEN and CDR2 SYDVKM. Trimming removed 1 base from V and 5 bases from J, with 14 bases in between. The CDR3 has 15 residues. CDR3 bases: TGTGCCAGCAGTTTATTGTTACGGGGACGGACTGAAGCTTTCTTT. Its protein is CASSLLLRGRTEAFF.

This clonotype appeared many times. The chain employs TRBV29-1 and TRBJ2-1, with D perhaps given as TRBD1 or TRBD2 (5 bases each). The V gene's germline CDR1 is SQVTM and CDR2 ANQGSEA. Trimming took off 5 bases at V and 7 bases at J, with 18 bases between the two ends. The CDR3 consists of 14 residues. CDR3 sequence reads: CSVHRTGVRNEQFF. CDR3 sequence (DNA): TGCAGCGTTCACAGGACTGGGGTGAGGAATGAGCAGTTCTTC.

This clonotype has ten or more counts. J is TRBJ1-1 and V is TRBV29-1, with TRBD1 as a possible D gene (6 bases). Germline V lookup: CDR1 SQVTM, CDR2 ANQGSEA. Trimming removed 4 bases at V and 1 base at J, with 13 bases between. The CDR3 covers 14 residues. The CDR3 DNA reads TGCAGCGTTGGGGCCAGGGGAAGGAACACTGAAGCTTTCTTT. Translated, it gives CSVGARGRNTEAFF.

This clonotype has ten or more counts. The V gene is TRBV4-2, the J gene TRBJ2-5; 10 bases are a match to TRBD1. This CDR3 region has 17 residues. J gave up 1 base and V 5 bases, and 10 bases lay outside the gene matches. Germline assignment: CDR1 LGHNA and CDR2 YNFKEQ. CDR3 in DNA: TGTGCCAGCAGCACAAACGGGGGGACAGGGGCCCAAGAGACCCAGTACTTC. Translation: CASSTNGGTGAQETQYF.

This clonotype has at least ten counts. The CDR3 here is CAWIEGGNEQFF. DNA of the CDR3: TGTGCCTGGATCGAAGGGGGCAATGAGCAGTTCTTC. The chain joins TRBV30 to TRBJ2-1, with D maybe TRBD1 (6 bases). The CDR3 is made up of 12 amino acids. Germline V CDR1 and CDR2: GTSNPN, SVGIG (reference sequence). V was pared by 4 bases and J by 6 bases, with 10 bases between. The complete variable domain, with remaining parts taken from reference TRBV30 and TRBJ2-1, reads SQTIHQWPATLVQPVGSPLSLECTVEGTSNPNLYWYRQAAGRGLQLLFYSVGIGQISSEVPQNLSASRPQDRQFILSSKKLLLSDSGFYLCAWIEGGNEQFFGPGTRLTVL.

This clonotype was seen repeatedly, ten times or more. V and J are TRBV20-1 and TRBJ2-3; no clear D. CDR3 length: 14 amino acids. V dropped 3 bases and J dropped 10 bases, with 20 bases sitting between them. The germline V gene has CDR1 DFQATT and CDR2 SNEGSKA (reference sequence). CDR3 region: CSARPETTINSQYF. The CDR3 DNA reads TGCAGTGCTAGGCCCGAAACCACAATTAATTCGCAGTATTTT.

This clonotype was seen repeatedly, ten times or more. The chain recombines TRBV20-1 with TRBJ2-7; TRBD2 might be the D (6 bases). From germline, CDR1 is DFQATT and CDR2 SNEGSKA (reference sequence). V gave up 7 bases and J gave up 3 bases, with 13 bases separating them. The CDR3 has 12 amino acids. The CDR3 coding sequence is TGCAGTGTTTACGTGGGGGGCTACGAGCAGTACTTC. Its translation is CSVYVGGYEQYF.

This clonotype was seen at least ten times. The chain recombines TRBV5-1 with TRBJ2-3, with 10 nucleotides matching TRBD1. The CDR3 covers 17 residues. Germline V gene lookup returns CDR1 SGHRS and CDR2 YFSETQ. After removal of 3 bases from V and 3 bases from J, the junction contained 10 bases not matched to a gene. CDR3 loop: CASSSAGTGVQTDTQYF. CDR3 bases: TGCGCCAGCAGCTCAGCTGGGACAGGGGTTCAAACAGATACGCAGTATTTT. The variable domain in full, completed from reference TRBV5-1 and TRBJ2-3, reads KAGVTQTPRYLIKTRGQQVTLSCSPISGHRSVSWYQQTPGQGLQFLFEYFSETQRNKGNFPGRFSGRQFSNSRSEMNVSTLELGDSALYLCASSSAGTGVQTDTQYFGPGTRLTVL.

This clonotype has a count of ten or more. The CDR3, as DNA: TGTGCCGTTTCTGCCGGGCCTTCGGCCCCGTTCTTC. Translating it yields CAVSAGPSAPFF. The chain couples TRBV2 to TRBJ2-1; the D is unclear. In germline, CDR1 is SNHLY, CDR2 FYNNEI. This CDR3 spans 12 amino acids. The V and J ends lost 11 bases and 15 bases respectively, with 23 bases between them.

This clonotype came up many times. This chain uses TRBV28 with TRBJ2-6; D may match TRBD1 or TRBD2 (5 bases each). Between the trimmed V and J ends, which lost 5 bases and 2 bases, there was a span of 16 bases. Germline V lookup: CDR1 MDHEN, CDR2 SYDVKM. The CDR3 covers 17 residues. The CDR3, as DNA: TGTGCCAGCAGTAATCGCGCAGGGAGTGCTGGGGCCAACGTCCTGACTTTC. Amino acids: CASSNRAGSAGANVLTF.

This clonotype was detected many times. The genes are TRBV29-1 and TRBJ2-4; D may be TRBD2 (7 bases). The V end lost 7 bases, the J end lost 13 bases, and 20 bases lay between the germline ends. This CDR3 is 12 amino acids long. In germline, CDR1 is SQVTM, CDR2 ANQGSEA. As DNA, the CDR3 is TGCAGCGGTCGACCCCCCGGGGGGCTCCAGTACTTC. This translates into CSGRPPGGLQYF. Complete variable domain (other parts from reference TRBV29-1 and TRBJ2-4): SAVISQKPSRDICQRGTSLTIQCQVDSQVTMMFWYRQQPGQSLTLIATANQGSEATYESGFVIDKFPISRPNLTFSTLTVSNMSPEDSSIYLCSGRPPGGLQYFGAGTRLSVL.

This clonotype was detected ten times or more. This chain connects TRBV7-9 to TRBJ2-7, with unresolved D. Germline CDR1 and CDR2: SEHNR and FQNEAQ (reference sequence). V was clipped by 5 bases and J by 9 bases, with 11 bases between them. The CDR3 extends over 11 amino acids. The CDR3 is CASSDIGVQYF. CDR3 coding DNA: TGTGCCAGCAGCGACATTGGGGTGCAGTACTTC.

The chain uses TRBV3-1 and TRBJ2-2; weak D call: TRBD1 (6 bases). V lost 3 bases to trimming and J lost 4 bases, with 9 bases between them. Germline loops: CDR1 LGHDT, CDR2 YNNKEL (reference sequence). The CDR3 consists of 14 residues. CDR3 residues: CASSQGAGTGELFF. The CDR3, as DNA: TGTGCCAGCAGCCAGGGGGCGGGCACCGGGGAGCTGTTTTTT.